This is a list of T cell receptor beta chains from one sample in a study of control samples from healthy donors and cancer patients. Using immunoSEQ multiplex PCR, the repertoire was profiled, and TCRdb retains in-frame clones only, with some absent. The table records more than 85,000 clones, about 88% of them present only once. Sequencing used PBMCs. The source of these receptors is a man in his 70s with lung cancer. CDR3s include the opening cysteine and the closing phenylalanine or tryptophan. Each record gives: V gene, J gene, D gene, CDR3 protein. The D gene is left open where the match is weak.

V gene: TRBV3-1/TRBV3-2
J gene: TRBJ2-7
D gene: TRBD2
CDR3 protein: CASSLRGTSYEQYF

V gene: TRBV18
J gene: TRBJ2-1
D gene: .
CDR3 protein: CASSPPGLPSQQFF

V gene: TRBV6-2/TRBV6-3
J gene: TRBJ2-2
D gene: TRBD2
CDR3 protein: CASSYGTINTGELFF

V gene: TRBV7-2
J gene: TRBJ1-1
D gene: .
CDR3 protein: CASSPPRGAPNTEAFF

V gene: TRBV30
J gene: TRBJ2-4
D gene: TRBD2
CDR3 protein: CAWSRYGTPSGGHNDLAKNIQYF

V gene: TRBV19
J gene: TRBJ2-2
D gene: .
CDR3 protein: CASSLGGFGETGELFF

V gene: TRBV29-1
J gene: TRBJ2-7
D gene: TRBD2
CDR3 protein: CSVLSGGTTYEQYF

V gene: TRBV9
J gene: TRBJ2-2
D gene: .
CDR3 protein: CASSVGGMGPGELFF

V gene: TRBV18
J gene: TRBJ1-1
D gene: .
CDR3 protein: CASSPSPAGNTEAFF

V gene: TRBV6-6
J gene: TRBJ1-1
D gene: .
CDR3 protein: CASGLGNTEAFF

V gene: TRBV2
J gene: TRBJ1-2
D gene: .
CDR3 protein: CASRESEGWYGYTF

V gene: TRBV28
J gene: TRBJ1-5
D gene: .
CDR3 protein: CASRDGQPQHF

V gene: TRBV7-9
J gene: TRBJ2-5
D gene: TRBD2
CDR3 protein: CASRASGGPVGYF

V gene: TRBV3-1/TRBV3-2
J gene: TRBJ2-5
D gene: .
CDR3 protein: CVSSQVKGGGFQETQYF

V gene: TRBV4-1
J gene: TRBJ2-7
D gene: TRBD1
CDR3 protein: CAPRYEGAVKEQYF

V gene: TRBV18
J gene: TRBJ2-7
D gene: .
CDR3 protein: CASSRFPGQPNLAYEQYF

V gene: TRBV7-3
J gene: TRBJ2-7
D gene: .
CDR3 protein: CASSPGTREQYF

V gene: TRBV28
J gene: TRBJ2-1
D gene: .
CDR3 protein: CATSYRASSYNEQFF

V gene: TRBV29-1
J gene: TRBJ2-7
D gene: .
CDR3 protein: CSVGTHLEQYF

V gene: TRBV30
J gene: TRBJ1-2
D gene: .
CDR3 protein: CASERVDFNYGYTF

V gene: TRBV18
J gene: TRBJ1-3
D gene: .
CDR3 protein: CASSPPGLSGNTIYF

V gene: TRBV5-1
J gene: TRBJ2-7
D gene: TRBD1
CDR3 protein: CASSNGTGGEYEQYF

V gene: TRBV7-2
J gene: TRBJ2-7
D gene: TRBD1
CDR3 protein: CASSPIPGTGVEQYF

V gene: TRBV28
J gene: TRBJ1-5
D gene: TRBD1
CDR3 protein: CASSLSGQGVHQPQHF

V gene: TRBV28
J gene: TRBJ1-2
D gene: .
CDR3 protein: CASRRPIYGYTF

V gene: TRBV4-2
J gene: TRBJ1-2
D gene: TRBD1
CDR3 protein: CASSQMGTDRGINGYTF

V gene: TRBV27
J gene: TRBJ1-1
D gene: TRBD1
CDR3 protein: CASSLSRTGGTEAFF